Listed here is a single T cell receptor (beta chain). These data are taken from a study of preoperative IRX-2 immunotherapy in early breast cancer. Trimming cost V 4 bases and J 0 bases, with 13 bases left between them. Germline assignment: CDR1 SEHNR and CDR2 FQNEAQ (reference sequence). CDR3 length: 16 residues. Here immunoSEQ multiplex PCR was the method, and the copy in TCRdb shows in-frame clones only, minus some. The sample gives approximately 24,000 clones, 70% to 90% of which show up once; under 30% is in the top ten. Treatment meaning: preoperative locoregional IRX-2 cytokine immunotherapy. This phase Ib study tested locoregional IRX-2 cytokine immunotherapy given before surgery.

The starting material was tumor tissue, obtained after IRX-2 immunotherapy. The TCR was taken from a human donor with breast cancer. This rearrangement joins TRBV7-9 to TRBJ2-1, with D perhaps TRBD1 or TRBD2 (6 bases each). The CDR3 DNA follows: TGTGCCAGCAGCTCCAGGGGAGGAGGCTCCTACAATGAGCAGTTCTTC. It is translated as CASSSRGGGSYNEQFF.